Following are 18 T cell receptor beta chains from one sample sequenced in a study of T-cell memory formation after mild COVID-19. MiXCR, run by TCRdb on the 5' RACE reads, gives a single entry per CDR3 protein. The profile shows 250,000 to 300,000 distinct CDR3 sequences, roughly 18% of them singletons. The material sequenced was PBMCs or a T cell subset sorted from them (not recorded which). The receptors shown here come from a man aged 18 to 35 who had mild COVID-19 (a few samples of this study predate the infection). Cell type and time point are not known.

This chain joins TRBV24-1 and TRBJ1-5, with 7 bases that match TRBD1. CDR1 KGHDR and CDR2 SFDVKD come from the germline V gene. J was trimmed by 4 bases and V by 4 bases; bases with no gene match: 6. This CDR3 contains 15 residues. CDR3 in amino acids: CATSDPGTANQPQHF. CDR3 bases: TGTGCCACCAGTGACCCCGGGACAGCTAATCAGCCCCAGCATTTT.

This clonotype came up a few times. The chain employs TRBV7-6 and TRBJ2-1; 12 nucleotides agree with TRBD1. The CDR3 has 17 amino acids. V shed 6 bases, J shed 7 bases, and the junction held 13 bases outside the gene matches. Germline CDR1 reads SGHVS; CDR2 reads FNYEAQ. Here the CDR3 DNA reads TGTGCCAGCAGTCTCGGGACAGGGGGCAAACTGAGTAATGAGCAGTTCTTC. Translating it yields CASSLGTGGKLSNEQFF.

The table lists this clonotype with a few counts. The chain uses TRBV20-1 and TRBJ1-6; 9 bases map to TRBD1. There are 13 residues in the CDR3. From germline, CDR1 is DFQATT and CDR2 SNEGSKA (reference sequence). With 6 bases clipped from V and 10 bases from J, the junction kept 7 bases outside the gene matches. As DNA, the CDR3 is TGCAGTGCCAGGACAGGGGAAGGGTCACCCCTCCACTTT. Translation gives CSARTGEGSPLHF.

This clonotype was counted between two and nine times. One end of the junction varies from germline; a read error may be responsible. The CDR3 sequence: CSAEQETQYF. CDR3 DNA: TGCAGCGCTGAACAAGAGACCCAGTACTTC. The chain joins TRBV29-1 to TRBJ2-5; D is undetermined. Germline V gene data show CDR1 as SQVTM and CDR2 as ANQGSEA. The CDR3 runs to 10 residues.

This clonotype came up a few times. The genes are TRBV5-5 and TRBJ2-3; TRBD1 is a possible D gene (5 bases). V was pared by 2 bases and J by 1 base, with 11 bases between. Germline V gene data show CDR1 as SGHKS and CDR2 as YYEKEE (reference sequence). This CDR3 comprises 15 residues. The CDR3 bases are TGTGCCAGCAGCTTAAGGGGAAGGGGCACAGATACGCAGTATTTT. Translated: CASSLRGRGTDTQYF.

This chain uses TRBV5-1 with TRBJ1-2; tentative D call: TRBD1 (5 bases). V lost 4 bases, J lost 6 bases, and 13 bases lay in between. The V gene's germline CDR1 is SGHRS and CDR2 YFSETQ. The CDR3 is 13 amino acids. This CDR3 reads CASSENQGNGYTF. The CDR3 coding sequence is TGCGCCAGCAGCGAGAACCAGGGAAATGGCTACACCTTC.

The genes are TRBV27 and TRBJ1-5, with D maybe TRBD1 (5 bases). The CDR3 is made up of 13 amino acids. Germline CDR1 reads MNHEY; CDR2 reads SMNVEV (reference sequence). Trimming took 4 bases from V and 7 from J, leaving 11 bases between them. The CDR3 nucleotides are TGTGCCAGCAGTTCTCCGGGGCCCCAGCCCCAGCATTTT. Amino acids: CASSSPGPQPQHF.

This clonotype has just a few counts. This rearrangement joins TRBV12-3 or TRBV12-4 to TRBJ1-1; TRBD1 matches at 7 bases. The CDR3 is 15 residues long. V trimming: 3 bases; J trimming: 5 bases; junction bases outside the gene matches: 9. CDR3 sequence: CASSFRQGEGTEAFF. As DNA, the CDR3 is TGTGCCAGCAGTTTTAGGCAGGGGGAAGGGACTGAAGCTTTCTTT.

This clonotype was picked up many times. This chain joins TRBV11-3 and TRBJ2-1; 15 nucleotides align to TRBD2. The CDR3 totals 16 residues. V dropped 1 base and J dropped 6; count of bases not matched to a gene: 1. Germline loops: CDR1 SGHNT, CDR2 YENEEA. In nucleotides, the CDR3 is TGTGCCAGCAGCTTAGGGACTAGCGGGGGGGCCAATGAGCAGTTCTTC. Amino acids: CASSLGTSGGANEQFF.

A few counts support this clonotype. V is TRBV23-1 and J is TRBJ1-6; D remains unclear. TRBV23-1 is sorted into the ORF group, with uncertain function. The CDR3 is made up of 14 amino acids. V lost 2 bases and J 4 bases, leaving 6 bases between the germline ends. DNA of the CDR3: TGCGCCAGCAGTCAAGGGTGGTATAATTCACCCCTCCACTTT. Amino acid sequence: CASSQGWYNSPLHF.

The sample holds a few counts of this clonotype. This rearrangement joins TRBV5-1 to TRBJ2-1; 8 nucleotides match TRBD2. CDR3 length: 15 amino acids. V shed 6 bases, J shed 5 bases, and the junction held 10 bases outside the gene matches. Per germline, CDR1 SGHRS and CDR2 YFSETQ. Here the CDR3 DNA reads TGCGCCAGCACCCTCTCCGGGGGGGGAAACAATGAGCAGTTCTTC. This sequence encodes CASTLSGGGNNEQFF.

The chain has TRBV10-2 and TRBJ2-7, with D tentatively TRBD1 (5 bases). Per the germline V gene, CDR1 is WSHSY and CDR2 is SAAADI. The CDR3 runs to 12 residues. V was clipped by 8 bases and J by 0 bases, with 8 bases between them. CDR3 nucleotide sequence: TGCGCCAGCGGGGCAGGCTCCTACGAGCAGTACTTC. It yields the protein CASGAGSYEQYF.

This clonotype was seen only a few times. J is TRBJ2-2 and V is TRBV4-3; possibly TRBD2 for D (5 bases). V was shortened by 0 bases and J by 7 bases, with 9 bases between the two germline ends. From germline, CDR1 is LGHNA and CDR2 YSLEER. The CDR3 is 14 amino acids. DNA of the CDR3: TGCGCCAGCAGCCAAGACGGGGTAATCGGGGAGCTGTTTTTT. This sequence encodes CASSQDGVIGELFF.

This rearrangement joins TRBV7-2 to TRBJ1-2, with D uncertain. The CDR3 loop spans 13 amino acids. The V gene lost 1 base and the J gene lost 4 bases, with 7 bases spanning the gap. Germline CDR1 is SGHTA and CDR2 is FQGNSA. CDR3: CASSLEVIYGYTF. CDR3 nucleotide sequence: TGTGCCAGCAGCTTAGAGGTTATCTATGGCTACACCTTC. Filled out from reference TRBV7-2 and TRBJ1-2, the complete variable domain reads GAGVSQSPSNKVTEKGKDVELRCDPISGHTALYWYRQSLGQGLEFLIYFQGNSAPDKSGLPSDRFSAERTGGSVSTLTIQRTQQEDSAVYLCASSLEVIYGYTFGSGTRLTVV.

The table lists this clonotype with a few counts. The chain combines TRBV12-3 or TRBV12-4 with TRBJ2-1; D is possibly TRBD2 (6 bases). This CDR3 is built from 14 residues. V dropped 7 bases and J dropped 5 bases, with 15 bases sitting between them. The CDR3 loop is CASNFAGGNNEQFF. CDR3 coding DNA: TGTGCCAGCAATTTTGCTGGGGGGAACAATGAGCAGTTCTTC.

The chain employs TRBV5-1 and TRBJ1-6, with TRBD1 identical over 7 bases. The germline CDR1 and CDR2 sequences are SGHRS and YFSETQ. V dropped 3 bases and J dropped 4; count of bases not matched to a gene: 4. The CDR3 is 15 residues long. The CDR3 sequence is CASSSWTGYNSPLHF. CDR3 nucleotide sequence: TGCGCCAGCAGCTCCTGGACAGGATATAATTCACCCCTCCACTTT.

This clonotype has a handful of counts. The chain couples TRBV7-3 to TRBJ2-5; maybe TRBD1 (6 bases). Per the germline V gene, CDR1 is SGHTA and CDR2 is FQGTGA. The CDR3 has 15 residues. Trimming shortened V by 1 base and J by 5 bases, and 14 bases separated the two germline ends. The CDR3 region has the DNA TGTGCCAGCAGCTTAAGGCAGGGGTTGGTGGAGACCCAGTACTTC. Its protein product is CASSLRQGLVETQYF.

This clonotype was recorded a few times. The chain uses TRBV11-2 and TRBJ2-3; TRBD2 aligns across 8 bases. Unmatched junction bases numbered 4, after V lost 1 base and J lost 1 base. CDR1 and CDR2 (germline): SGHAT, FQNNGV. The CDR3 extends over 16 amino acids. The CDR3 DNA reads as TGTGCCAGCAGCTTAGTGCGAGCGGGGGGCACAGATACGCAGTATTTT. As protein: CASSLVRAGGTDTQYF.